This T cell receptor beta chain was recorded in a study of cytomegalovirus exposure and HLA in healthy donors. Turning to the study itself: The 100 to 150 validation repertoires were reported in a later analysis to have been generated on the same platform as the roughly 670 first-cohort repertoires. Study outcomes and limitations: The study flagged some 170 TCR beta chains as cytomegalovirus-associated.

Among the 120 or so subjects of the validation cohort, separate from the roughly 700-subject first cohort, were the donors. Here immunoSEQ multiplex PCR was the method, and the copy in TCRdb shows in-frame clones only, minus some. The profile shows approximately 110,000 clones, about 93% of them singletons. As for this clone: Its specificity is not known.

Specimen: PBMCs. The TCR comes from a woman between 18 and 29 years old in good health and CMV-seronegative.

The CDR3 is CASSQETGLLYQPQHF. The CDR3 DNA reads TGCGCCAGCAGCCAAGAAACAGGGCTTCTTTATCAGCCCCAGCATTTT. The chain couples TRBV4-1 to TRBJ1-5, with a possible D match to TRBD1 (6 bases). The CDR3 loop spans 16 amino acids. CDR1 and CDR2 (germline): MGHRA, YSYEKL. Between the trimmed V and J ends, which lost 0 bases and 5 bases, there was a span of 14 bases.